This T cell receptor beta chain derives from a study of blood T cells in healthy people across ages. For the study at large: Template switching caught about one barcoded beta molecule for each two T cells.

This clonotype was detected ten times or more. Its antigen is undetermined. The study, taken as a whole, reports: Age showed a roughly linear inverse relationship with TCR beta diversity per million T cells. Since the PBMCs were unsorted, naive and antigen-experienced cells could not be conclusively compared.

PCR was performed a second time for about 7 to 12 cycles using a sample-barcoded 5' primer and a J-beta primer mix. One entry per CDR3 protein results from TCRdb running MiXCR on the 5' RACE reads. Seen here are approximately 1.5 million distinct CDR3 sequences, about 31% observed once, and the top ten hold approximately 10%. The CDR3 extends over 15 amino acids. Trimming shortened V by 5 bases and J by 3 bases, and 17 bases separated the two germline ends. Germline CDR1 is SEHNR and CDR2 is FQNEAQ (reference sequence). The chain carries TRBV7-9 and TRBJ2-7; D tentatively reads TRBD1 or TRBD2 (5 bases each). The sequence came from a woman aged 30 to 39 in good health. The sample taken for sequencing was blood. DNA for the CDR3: TGTGCCAGCAGCGGTTCCGGGACGGACTTCTACGAGCAGTACTTC. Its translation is CASSGSGTDFYEQYF.